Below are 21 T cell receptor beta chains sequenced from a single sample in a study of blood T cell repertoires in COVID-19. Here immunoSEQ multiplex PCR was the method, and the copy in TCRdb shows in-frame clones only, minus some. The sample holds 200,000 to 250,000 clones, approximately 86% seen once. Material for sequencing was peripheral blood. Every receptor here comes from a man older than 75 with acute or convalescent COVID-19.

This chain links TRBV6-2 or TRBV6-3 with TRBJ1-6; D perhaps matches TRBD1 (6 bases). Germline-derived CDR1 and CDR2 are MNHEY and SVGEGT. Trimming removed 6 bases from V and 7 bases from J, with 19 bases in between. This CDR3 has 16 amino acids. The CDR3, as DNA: TGTGCCAGCAGCCTAGGATTGGGGGCAAGGAATTCACCCCTCCACTTT. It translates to CASSLGLGARNSPLHF.

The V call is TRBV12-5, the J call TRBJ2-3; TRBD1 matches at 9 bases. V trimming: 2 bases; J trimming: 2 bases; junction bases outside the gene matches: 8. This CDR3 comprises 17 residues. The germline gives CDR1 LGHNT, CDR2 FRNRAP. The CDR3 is CASGLTPGTGFTDTQYF. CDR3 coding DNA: TGTGCTAGTGGTTTGACGCCCGGGACAGGGTTCACAGATACGCAGTATTTT.

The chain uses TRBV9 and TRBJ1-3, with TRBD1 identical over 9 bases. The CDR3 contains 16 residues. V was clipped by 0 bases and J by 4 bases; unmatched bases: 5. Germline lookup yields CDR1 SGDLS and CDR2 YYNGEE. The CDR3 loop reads CASSVAGQGAGNTIYF. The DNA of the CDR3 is TGTGCCAGCAGCGTAGCGGGACAGGGTGCGGGAAACACCATATATTTT. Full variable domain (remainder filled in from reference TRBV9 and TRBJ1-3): DSGVTQTPKHLITATGQRVTLRCSPRSGDLSVYWYQQSLDQGLQFLIQYYNGEERAKGNILERFSAQQFPDLHSELNLSSLELGDSALYFCASSVAGQGAGNTIYFGEGSWLTVV.

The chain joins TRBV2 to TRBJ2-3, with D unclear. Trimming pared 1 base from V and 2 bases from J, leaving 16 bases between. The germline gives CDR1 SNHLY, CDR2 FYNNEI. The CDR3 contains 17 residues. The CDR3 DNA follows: TGTGCCAGCAGTGAAGTCAGGCCTTCAACAATCACAGATACGCAGTATTTT. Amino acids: CASSEVRPSTITDTQYF.

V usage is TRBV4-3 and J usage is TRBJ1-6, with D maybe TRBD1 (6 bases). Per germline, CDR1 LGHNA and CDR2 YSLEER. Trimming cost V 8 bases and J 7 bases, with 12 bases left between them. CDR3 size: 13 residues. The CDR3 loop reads CASSRGGNSPLHF. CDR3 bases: TGCGCCAGCTCGAGGGGGGGGAATTCACCCCTCCACTTT.

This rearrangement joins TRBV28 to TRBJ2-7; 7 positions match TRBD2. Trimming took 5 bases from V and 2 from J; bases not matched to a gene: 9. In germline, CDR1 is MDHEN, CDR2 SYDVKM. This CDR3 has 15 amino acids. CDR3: CASSPPGAGAYEQYF. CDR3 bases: TGTGCCAGCAGTCCTCCCGGGGCGGGAGCCTACGAGCAGTACTTC.

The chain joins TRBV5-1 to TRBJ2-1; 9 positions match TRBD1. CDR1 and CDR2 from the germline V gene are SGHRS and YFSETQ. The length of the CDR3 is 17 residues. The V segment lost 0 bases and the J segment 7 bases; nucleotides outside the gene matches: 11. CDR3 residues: CASSLGLGQGIKNEQFF. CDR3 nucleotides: TGCGCCAGCAGCTTGGGCCTGGGACAGGGAATTAAAAATGAGCAGTTCTTC.

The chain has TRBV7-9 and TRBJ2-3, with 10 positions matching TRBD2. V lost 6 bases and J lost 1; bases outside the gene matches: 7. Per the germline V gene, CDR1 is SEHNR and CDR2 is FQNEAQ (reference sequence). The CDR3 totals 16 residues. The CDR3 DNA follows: TGTGCCAGCAGATCCGGGACTAGCGAACGCACAGATACGCAGTATTTT. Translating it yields CASRSGTSERTDTQYF.

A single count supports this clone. CDR3: CASSLTGTGIFQTQYF. In DNA form, the CDR3 reads TGTGCCAGCAGCTTGACCGGGACAGGGATATTTCAGACCCAGTACTTC. This rearrangement joins TRBV5-8 to TRBJ2-5; 9 bases match TRBD1. CDR1 SGHTS and CDR2 YDEGEE come from the germline V gene. V shed 1 base and J 6 bases; nucleotides not matched to a gene: 10. The CDR3 length is 16 residues.

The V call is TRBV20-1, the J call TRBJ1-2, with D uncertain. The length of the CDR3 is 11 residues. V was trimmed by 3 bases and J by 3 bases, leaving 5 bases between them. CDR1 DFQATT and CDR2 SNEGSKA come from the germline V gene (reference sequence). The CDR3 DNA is TGCAGTGCTAGGAGGGACTATGGCTACACCTTC. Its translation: CSARRDYGYTF.

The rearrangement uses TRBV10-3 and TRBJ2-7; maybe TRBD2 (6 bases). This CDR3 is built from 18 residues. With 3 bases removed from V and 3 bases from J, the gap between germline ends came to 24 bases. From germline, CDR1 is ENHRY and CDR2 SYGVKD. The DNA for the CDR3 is TGTGCCATCAGTGACCCAGCGGGCCAACACCGTAAGTACTACGAGCAGTACTTC. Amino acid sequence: CAISDPAGQHRKYYEQYF.

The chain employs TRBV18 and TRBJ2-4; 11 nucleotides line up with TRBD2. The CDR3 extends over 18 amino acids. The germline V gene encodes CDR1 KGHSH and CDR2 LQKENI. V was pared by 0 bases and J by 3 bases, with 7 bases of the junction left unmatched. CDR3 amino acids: CASSPPKSLAGVKNIQYF. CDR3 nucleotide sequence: TGTGCCAGCTCACCACCGAAATCACTAGCGGGAGTCAAAAACATTCAGTACTTC.

CDR3 region: CASSYTRQTGELFF. Here the CDR3 DNA reads TGTGCCAGCAGCTACACTAGGCAAACCGGGGAGCTGTTTTTT. The J gene is TRBJ2-2, the V gene TRBV11-2; D may be TRBD2 (5 bases). The CDR3 runs to 14 residues. From germline, CDR1 is SGHAT and CDR2 FQNNGV. Trimming removed 4 bases at V and 5 bases at J, with 11 bases between.

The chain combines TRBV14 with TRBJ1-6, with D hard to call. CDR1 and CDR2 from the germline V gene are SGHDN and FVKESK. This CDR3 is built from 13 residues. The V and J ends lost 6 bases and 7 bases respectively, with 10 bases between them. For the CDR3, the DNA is TGTGCCAGCAGAGAGAGCTTAAATTCACCCCTCCACTTT. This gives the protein CASRESLNSPLHF.

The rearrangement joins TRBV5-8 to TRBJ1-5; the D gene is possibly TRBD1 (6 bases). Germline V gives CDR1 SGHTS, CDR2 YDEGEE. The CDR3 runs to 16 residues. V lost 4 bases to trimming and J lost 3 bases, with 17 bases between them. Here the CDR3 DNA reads TGTGCCAGCAGCCCCGGACAGAGGATCAACAATCAGCCCCAGCATTTT. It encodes CASSPGQRINNQPQHF.

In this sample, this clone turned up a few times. DNA of the CDR3: TGTGCCAGCAGCGCGGACAGGGGGGCGGGATACGAGCAGTACTTC. Amino acids: CASSADRGAGYEQYF. The rearrangement joins TRBV11-2 to TRBJ2-7; TRBD1 matches at 10 bases. The ends lost 5 bases at V and 4 bases at J; junction bases unmatched: 8. The germline gives CDR1 SGHAT, CDR2 FQNNGV. The CDR3 is 15 amino acids.

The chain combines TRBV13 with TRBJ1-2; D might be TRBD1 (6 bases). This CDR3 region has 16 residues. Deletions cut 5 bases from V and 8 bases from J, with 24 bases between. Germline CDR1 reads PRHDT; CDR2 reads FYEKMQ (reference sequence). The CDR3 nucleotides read TGTGCCAGCAGCCCACGGGGGGCAGGGGACGGTCGGGGCTACACCTTC. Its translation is CASSPRGAGDGRGYTF.

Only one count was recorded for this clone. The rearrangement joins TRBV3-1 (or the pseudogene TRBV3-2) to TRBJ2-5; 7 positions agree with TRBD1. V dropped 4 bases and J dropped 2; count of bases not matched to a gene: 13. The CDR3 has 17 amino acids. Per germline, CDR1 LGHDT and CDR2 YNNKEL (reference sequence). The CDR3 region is CASSRDRLGGAQETQYF. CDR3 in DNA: TGTGCCAGCAGCCGTGACAGGCTAGGGGGCGCGCAAGAGACCCAGTACTTC.

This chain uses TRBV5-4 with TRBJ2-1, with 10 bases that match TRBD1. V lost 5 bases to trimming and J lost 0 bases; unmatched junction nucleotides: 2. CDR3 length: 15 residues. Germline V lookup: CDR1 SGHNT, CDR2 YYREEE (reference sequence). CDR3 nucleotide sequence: TGTGCCAGCAGTCGGGACAGGGGCTCCTACAATGAGCAGTTCTTC. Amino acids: CASSRDRGSYNEQFF.

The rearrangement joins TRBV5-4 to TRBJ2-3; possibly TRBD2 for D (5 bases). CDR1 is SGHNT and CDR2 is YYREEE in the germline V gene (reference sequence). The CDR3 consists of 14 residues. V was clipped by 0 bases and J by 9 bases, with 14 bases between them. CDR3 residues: CASSLAWRLGTQYF. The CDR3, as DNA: TGTGCCAGCAGCTTGGCCTGGAGGCTAGGGACGCAGTATTTT.

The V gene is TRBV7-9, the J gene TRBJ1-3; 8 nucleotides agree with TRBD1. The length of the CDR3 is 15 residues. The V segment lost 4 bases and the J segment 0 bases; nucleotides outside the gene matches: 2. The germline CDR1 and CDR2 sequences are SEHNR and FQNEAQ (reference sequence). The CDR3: CASSSTGGSGNTIYF. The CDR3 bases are TGTGCCAGCAGCTCCACAGGGGGCTCTGGAAACACCATATATTTT.